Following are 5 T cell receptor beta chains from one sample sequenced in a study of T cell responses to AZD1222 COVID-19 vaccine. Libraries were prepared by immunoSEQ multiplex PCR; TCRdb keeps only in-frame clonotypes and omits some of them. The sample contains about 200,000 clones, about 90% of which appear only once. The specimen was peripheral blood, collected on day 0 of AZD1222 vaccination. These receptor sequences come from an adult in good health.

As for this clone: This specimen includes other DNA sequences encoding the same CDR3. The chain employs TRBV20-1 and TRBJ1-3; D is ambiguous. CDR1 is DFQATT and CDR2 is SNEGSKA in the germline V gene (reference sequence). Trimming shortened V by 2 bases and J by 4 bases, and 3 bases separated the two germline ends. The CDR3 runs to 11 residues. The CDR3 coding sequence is TGCAGTGCTAGAACCGGAAACACCATATATTTT. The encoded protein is CSARTGNTIYF.

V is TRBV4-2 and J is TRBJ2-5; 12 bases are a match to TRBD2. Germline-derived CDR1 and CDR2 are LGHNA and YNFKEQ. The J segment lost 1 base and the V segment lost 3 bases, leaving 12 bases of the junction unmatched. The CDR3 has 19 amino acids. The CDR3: CASSQAPTRLAGVQETQYF. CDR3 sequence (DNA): TGTGCCAGCAGCCAGGCACCGACCCGACTAGCGGGGGTCCAAGAGACCCAGTACTTC.

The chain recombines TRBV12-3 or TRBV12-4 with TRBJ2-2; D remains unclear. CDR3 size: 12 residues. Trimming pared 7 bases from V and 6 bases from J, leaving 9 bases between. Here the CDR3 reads CASMLRAGELFF. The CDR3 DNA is TGTGCCAGCATGCTACGGGCCGGGGAGCTGTTTTTT.

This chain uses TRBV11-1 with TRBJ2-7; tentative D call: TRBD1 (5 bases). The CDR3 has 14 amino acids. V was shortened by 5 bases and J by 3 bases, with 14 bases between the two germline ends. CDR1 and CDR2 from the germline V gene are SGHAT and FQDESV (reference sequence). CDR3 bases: TGTGCCAGCAGCGGGGCCAGAACCCTCTACGAGCAGTACTTC. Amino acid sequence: CASSGARTLYEQYF.

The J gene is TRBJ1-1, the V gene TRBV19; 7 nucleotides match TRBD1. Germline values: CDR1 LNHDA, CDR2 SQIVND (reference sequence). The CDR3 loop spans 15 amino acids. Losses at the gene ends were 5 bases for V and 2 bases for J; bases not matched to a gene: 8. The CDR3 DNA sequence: TGTGCCAGTAGTGCCTCCGGGACAGTAAACACTGAAGCTTTCTTT. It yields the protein CASSASGTVNTEAFF.